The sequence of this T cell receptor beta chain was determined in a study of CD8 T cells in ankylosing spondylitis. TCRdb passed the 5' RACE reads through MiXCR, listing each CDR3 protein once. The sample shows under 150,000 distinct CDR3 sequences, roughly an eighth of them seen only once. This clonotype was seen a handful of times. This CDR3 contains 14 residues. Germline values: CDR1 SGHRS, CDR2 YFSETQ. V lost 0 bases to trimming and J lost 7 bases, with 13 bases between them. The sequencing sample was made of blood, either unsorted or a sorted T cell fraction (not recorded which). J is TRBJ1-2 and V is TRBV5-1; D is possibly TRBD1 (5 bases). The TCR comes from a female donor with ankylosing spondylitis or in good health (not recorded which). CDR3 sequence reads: CASSLGRQGGGYTF. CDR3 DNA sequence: TGCGCCAGCAGCTTGGGACGGCAGGGAGGTGGCTACACCTTC.